This T cell receptor (beta chain) was obtained from a study of blood T cell repertoires in COVID-19. Study in general: PBMCs, B-cell-depleted T cells, or T cells were the source of the cDNA or gDNA that made up the material.

Libraries were prepared by immunoSEQ multiplex PCR; TCRdb keeps only in-frame clonotypes and omits some of them. Of roughly 300,000 clones in the sample, approximately 89% were seen once. The CDR3 loop spans 14 amino acids. Per germline, CDR1 SGHRS and CDR2 YFSETQ. Trimming left V 0 bases short and J 8 bases short, with 9 bases between. Sequencing used peripheral blood. The receptor's source is a woman in her thirties with COVID-19, enrolled during active disease. V is TRBV5-1 and J is TRBJ1-6, with a possible D match to TRBD1 (5 bases). The CDR3 reads CASSLEQVDSPLHF. For the CDR3, the DNA is TGCGCCAGCAGCTTGGAACAGGTTGATTCACCCCTCCACTTT.